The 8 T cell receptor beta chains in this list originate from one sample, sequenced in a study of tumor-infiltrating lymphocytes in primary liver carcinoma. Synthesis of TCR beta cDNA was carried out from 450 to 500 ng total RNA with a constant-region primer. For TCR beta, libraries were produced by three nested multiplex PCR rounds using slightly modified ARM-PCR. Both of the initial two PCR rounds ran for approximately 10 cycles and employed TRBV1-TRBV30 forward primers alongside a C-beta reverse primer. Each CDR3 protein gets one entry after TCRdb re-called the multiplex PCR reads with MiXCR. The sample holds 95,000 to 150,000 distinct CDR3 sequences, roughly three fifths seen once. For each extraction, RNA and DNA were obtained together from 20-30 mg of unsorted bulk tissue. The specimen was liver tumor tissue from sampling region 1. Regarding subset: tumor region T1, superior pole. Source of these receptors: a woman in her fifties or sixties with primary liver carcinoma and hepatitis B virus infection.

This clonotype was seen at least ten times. The CDR3: CASYLTGTGGLGEQFF. The CDR3 bases are TGTGCCAGCTACCTCACCGGGACAGGGGGTTTAGGTGAGCAGTTCTTC. The chain uses TRBV6-1 and TRBJ2-1; TRBD1 matches at 11 bases. CDR3 size: 16 residues. V lost 8 bases to trimming and J lost 9 bases; unmatched junction nucleotides: 15. In germline, CDR1 is MNHNS, CDR2 SASEGT.

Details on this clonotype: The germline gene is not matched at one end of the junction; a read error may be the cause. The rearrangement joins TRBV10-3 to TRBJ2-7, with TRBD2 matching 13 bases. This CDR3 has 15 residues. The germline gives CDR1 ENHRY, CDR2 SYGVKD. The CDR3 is CAVSDRTSGGYEQYF. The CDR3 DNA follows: TGTGCCGTCAGTGATAGGACTAGCGGGGGCTATGAGCAGTACTTC.

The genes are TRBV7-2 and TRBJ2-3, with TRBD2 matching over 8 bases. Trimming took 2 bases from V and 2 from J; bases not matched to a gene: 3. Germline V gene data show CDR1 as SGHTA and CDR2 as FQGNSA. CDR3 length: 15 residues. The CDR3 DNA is TGTGCCAGCAGCTTATCGGGGGGGCACACAGATACGCAGTATTTT. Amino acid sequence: CASSLSGGHTDTQYF.

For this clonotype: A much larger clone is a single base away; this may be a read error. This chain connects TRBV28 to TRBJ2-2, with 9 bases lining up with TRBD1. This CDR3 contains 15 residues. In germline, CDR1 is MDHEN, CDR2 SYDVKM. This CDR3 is CAISLQGQGTGELFF. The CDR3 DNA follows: TGTGCCATCAGTTTGCAAGGACAGGGGACCGGGGAGCTGTTTTTT.

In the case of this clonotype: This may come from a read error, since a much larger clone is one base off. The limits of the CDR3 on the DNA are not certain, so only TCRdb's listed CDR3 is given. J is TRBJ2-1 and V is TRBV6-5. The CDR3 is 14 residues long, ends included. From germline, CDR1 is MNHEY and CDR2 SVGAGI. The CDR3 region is CASFGRGSYNEQLF.

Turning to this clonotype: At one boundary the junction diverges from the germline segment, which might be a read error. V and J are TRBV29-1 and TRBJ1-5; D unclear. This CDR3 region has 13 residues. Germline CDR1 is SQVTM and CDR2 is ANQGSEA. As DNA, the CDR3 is TGTAGCGTTGGGATAGGGCTGAATCAGCCCCAGCATTTT. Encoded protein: CSVGIGLNQPQHF.

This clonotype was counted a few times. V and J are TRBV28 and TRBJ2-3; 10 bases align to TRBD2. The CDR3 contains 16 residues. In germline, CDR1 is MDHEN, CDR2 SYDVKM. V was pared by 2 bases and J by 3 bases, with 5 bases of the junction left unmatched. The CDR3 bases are TGTGCCAGCAGTTTACCTCTTAGCGGGAGGACAGATACGCAGTATTTT. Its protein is CASSLPLSGRTDTQYF.

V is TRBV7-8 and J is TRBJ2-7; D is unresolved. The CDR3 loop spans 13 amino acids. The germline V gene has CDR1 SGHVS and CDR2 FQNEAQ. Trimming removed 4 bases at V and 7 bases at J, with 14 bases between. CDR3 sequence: CASSSVRSREQYF. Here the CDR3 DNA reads TGTGCCAGCAGCTCAGTCCGGTCTAGGGAGCAGTACTTC.